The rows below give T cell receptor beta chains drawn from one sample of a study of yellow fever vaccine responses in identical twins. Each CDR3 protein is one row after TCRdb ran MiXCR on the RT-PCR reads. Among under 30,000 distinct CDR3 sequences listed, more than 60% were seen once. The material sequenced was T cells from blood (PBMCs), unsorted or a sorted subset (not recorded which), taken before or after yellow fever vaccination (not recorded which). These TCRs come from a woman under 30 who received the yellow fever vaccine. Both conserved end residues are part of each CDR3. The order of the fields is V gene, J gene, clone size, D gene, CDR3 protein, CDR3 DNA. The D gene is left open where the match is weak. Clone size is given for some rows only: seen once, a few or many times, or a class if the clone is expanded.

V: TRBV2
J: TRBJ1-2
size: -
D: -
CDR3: CASPRAGADYGYTF
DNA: TGTGCCAGCCCCCGGGCGGGGGCCGACTATGGCTACACCTTC

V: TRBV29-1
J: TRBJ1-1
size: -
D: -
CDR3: CSAPGEGASLSTEAFF
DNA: TGCAGCGCCCCTGGGGAAGGGGCTTCTCTGAGCACTGAAGCTTTCTTT

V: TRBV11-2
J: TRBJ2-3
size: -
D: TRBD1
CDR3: CASSWTPGQGVDTQYF
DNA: TGTGCCAGCAGCTGGACCCCGGGACAGGGGGTAGATACGCAGTATTTT

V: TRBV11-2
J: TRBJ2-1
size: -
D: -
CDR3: CASSFPTITGSSYNEQFF
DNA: TGTGCCAGCAGCTTCCCCACCATTACAGGGAGCTCCTACAATGAGCAGTTCTTC

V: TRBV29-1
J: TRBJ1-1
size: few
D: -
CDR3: CSVDETGWGTEAFF
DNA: TGCAGCGTCGACGAGACAGGCTGGGGCACTGAAGCTTTCTTT

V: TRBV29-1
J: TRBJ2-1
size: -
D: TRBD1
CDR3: CSVGRGLGAREQFF
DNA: TGCAGCGTTGGAAGGGGGCTGGGAGCACGGGAGCAGTTCTTC

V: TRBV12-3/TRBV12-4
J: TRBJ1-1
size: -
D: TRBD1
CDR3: CASSSQGAGDTEAFF
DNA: TGTGCCAGCAGTTCTCAGGGGGCGGGCGACACTGAAGCTTTCTTT

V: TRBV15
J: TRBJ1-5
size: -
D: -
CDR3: CATSPTGYSNQPQHF
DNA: TGTGCCACCAGCCCGACAGGATATAGCAATCAGCCCCAGCATTTT

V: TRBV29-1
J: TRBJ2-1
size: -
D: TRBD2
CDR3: CSVELVAGGPYEQFF
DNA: TGCAGCGTTGAACTTGTAGCGGGAGGGCCGTATGAGCAGTTCTTC

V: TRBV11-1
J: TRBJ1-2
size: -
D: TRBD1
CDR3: CASSIRQGADYGYTF
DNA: TGTGCCAGCAGCATCCGACAGGGGGCCGACTATGGCTACACCTTC

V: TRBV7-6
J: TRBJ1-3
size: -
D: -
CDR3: CASSLKWQGLKGNTIYF
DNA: TGTGCCAGCAGCCTTAAATGGCAGGGTTTGAAGGGAAACACCATATATTTT

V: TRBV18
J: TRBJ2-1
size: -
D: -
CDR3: CASSPIFPAYNEQFF
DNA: TGTGCCAGCTCACCAATTTTCCCGGCGTACAATGAGCAGTTCTTC

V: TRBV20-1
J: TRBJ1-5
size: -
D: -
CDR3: CSARVHTNQPQHF
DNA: TGCAGTGCTAGAGTCCACACCAATCAGCCCCAGCATTTT

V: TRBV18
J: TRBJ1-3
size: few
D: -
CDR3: CASSPAGNTIYF
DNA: TGTGCCAGCTCACCTGCCGGAAACACCATATATTTT

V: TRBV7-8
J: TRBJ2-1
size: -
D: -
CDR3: CASSLKHNEQFF
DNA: TGTGCCAGCAGCTTAAAGCACAATGAGCAGTTCTTC

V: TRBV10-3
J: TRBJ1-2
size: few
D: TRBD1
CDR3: CAISNGQGGDGYTF
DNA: TGTGCCATCAGCAACGGACAGGGTGGGGATGGCTACACCTTC